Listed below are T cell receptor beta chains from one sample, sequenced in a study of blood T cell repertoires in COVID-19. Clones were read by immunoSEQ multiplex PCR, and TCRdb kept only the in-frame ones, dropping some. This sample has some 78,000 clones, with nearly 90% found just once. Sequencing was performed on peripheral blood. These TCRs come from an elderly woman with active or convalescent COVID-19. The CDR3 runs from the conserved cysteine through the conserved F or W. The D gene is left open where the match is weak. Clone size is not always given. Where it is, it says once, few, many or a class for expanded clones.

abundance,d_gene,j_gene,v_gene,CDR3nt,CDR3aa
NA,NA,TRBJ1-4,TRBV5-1,TGCGCCAGCAGCTCTTATAATGAAAAACTGTTTTTT,CASSSYNEKLFF
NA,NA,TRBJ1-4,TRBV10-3,TGTGCCATCAGTGATGTTTCAGGGGACGAAAAACTGTTTTTT,CAISDVSGDEKLFF
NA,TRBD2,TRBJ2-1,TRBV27,TGTGCCAGCAGTGGCGGGAGGGATTTTATCAATGAGCAGTTCTTC,CASSGGRDFINEQFF
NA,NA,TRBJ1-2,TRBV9,TGTGCCAGCAGCGTAGACGGGGGACGGAACTATGGCTACACCTTC,CASSVDGGRNYGYTF
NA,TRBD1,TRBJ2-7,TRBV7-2,TGTGCCAGCAGCCGGGACAGGCATAACTACGAGCAGTACTTC,CASSRDRHNYEQYF
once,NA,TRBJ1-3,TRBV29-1,TGCAGCGTTGAGACTCGGTTATCTGGAAACACCATATATTTT,CSVETRLSGNTIYF
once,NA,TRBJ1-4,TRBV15,TGTGCCACCAGTCCGGAGAATGTGTATTTTGGTGAAAAACTGTTTTTT,CATSPENVYFGEKLFF
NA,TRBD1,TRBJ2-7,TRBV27,TGTGCCAGCCGTCGGACAGGGGGGGACGAGCAGTACTTC,CASRRTGGDEQYF
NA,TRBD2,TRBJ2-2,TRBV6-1,TGTGCCAGCAGTGGGACTAGCGGGAACTCAGACGGGGAGCTGTTTTTT,CASSGTSGNSDGELFF
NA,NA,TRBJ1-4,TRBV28,TGTGCCAGCGGCGGAATGACTGAAAAACTGTTTTTT,CASGGMTEKLFF
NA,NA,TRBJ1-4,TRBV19,TGTGCCAGTAGTATTCAGGCTGTTGCAACTAATGAAAAACTGTTTTTT,CASSIQAVATNEKLFF
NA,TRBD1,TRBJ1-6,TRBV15,TGTGCCACCAGCAGAGATAGGGACAGGGCTTCACCCCTCCACTTT,CATSRDRDRASPLHF
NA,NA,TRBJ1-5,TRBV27,TGTGCCAAGCCTGGAGGGGTTCAGCCCCAGCATTTT,CAKPGGVQPQHF
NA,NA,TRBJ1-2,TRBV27,TGTGCCAGCAGTTCCCGCTCGGGGGGCCGCTATGGCTACACCTTC,CASSSRSGGRYGYTF
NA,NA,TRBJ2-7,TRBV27,TGTGCCAGCAGGGGTCGACTAGAGATTAGCGAGCAGTACTTC,CASRGRLEISEQYF
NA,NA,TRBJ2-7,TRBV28,TGTGCCAGCAGTTTAGGAGGCTACGAGCAGTACTTC,CASSLGGYEQYF
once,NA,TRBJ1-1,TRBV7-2,TGTGCCAGCAGCCCGCGACAGGCCCCGTATGAAGCTTTCTTT,CASSPRQAPYEAFF
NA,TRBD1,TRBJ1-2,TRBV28,TGTGCCAGCACCTACAATAGTGCCGGGACAGTCTATGGCTACACCTTC,CASTYNSAGTVYGYTF
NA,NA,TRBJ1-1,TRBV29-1,TGCAGCGTTGAAGCCGGCACTGAAGCTTTCTTT,CSVEAGTEAFF
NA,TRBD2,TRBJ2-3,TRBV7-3,TGTGCCAGCAGCTTAGGGACTAGCGGCAGGATGACAGATACGCAGTATTTT,CASSLGTSGRMTDTQYF
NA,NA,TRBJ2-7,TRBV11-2,TGTGCCAGCAGCAAGGCGGCCGCGAGCTCCTACGAGCAGTACTTC,CASSKAAASSYEQYF
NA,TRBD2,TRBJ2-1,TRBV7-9,TGTGCCAGCACCTCCCGGACTAGCTGGCAGTTCTTC,CASTSRTSWQFF
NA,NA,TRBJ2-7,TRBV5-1,TGCGCCAGCAGCTTTTCAGGGGTCGAGCAGTACTTC,CASSFSGVEQYF
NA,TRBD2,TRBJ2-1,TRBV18,TGTGCCAGCTCCCCTAAAAGGACTAGCGGCCTGAATGAGCAGTTCTTC,CASSPKRTSGLNEQFF
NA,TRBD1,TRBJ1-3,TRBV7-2,TGTGCCAGCAGCTTAGCCCCGACAGGGTCCGGAAACACCATATATTTT,CASSLAPTGSGNTIYF
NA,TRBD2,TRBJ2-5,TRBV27,TGTGCCAGCAGTTTACTAGCGGGAGAGGAGACCCAGTACTTC,CASSLLAGEETQYF
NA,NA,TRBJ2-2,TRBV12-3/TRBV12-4,TGTGCCAGCACCTTACAACAGGGGGAGCTGTTTTTT,CASTLQQGELFF
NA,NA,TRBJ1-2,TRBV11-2,TGTGCCAGCAGCCCGGAGGGCTATGGCTACACCTTC,CASSPEGYGYTF
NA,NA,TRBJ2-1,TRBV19,TGTGCCAGTACCGGAAGCCAGGGTCACTACAATGAGCAGTTCTTC,CASTGSQGHYNEQFF
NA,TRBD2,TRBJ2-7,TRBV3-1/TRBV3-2,TGTGCCAGCCGACCAGGACTAGCGGGAGGGCCCAGCTACGAGCAGTACTTC,CASRPGLAGGPSYEQYF
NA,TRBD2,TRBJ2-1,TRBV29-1,TGCAGCGTTGCCCCGGTTACTAGCGTAAACAATGAGCAGTTCTTC,CSVAPVTSVNNEQFF
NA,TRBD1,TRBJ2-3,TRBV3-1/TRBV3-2,TGTGCCAGCAGCCTCCGGACAGGACGGGGCAGGGATACGCAGTATTTT,CASSLRTGRGRDTQYF
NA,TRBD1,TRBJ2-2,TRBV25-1,TGTGCCAGCAGTGATCCCCGCGGACAGGGGGCCGCCGGGGAGCTGTTTTTT,CASSDPRGQGAAGELFF
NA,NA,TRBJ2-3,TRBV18,TGTGCCAGCTCACTAATGGGGGCTAGCGGACCGAGCACAGATACGCAGTATTTT,CASSLMGASGPSTDTQYF
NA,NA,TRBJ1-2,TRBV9,TGTGCCAGCAGCCGTCCTGTTTCGAAAGCAGGCTACACCTTC,CASSRPVSKAGYTF
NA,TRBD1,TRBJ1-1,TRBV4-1,TGCGCCAGCAGCCACCCGTCCGGGACAGGGGGCCCTGAAGCTTTCTTT,CASSHPSGTGGPEAFF
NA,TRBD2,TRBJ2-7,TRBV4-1,TGCGCCAGCAGCCAGTCCGGGACTAGGGACGAGCAGTACTTC,CASSQSGTRDEQYF
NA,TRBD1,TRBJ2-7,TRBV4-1,TGCGCCAGCAGCCAAGGAAACCTGAAACAGGGGGCTCCCGCCTACGAGCAGTACTTC,CASSQGNLKQGAPAYEQYF
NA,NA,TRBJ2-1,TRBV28,TGTGCCAGCATTATGGGGAACAGGGCGGTCAATGAGCAGTTCTTC,CASIMGNRAVNEQFF
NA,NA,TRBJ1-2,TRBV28,TGTGCCAGCAGTTTATCAGGGTATGGCTACACCTTC,CASSLSGYGYTF
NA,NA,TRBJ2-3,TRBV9,TGTGCCAGCAGCGTCAGGGGTAGGGTAAGACCCTTTAGCACAGATACGCAGTATTTT,CASSVRGRVRPFSTDTQYF
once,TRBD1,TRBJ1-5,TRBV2,TGTGCCAGCAGTGAAACCCGGACAGGGTTAGAGCCCCAGCATTTT,CASSETRTGLEPQHF
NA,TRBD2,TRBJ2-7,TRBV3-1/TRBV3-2,TGTGCCAGCAGCCCTAGCGGGAATGTGGGGCCCTACGAGCAGTACTTC,CASSPSGNVGPYEQYF
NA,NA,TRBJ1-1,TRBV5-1,TGCGCCAGCAGCTTCGGAGAGAGAGAAGCTTTCTTT,CASSFGEREAFF
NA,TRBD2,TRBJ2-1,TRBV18,TGTGCCAGCTCACGGTCTAGCGGGAGCAATGAGCAGTTCTTC,CASSRSSGSNEQFF
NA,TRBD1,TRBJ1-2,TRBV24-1,TGTGCCACCAGTGATCCCGGGACAGGGCAGGCAGGCTACACCTTC,CATSDPGTGQAGYTF
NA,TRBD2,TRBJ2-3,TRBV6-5,TGTGCCAGCAGAGCGAGCGGGAGCCTCACAGATACGCAGTATTTT,CASRASGSLTDTQYF
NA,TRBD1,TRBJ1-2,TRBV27,TGTGCCAGCAGTTCCGGGACAGCCCCGGCGGGTGGCTACACCTTC,CASSSGTAPAGGYTF